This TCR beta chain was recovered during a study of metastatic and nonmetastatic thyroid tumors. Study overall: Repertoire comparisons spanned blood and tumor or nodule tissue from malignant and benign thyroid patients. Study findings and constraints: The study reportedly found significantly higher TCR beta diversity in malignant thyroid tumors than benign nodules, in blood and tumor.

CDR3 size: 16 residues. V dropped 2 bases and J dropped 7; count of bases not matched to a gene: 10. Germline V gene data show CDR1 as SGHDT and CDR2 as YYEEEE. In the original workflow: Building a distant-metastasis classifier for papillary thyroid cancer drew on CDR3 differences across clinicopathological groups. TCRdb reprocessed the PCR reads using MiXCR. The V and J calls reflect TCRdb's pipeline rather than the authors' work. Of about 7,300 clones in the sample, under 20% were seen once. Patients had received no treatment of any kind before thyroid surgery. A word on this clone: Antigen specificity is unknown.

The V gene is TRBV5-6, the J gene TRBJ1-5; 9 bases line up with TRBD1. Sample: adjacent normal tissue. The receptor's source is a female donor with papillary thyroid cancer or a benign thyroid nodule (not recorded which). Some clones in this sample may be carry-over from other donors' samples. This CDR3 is CASSLRGQGIRQPQHF. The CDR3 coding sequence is TGTGCCAGCAGCTTACGCGGACAGGGGATACGGCAGCCCCAGCATTTT.